This T cell receptor beta chain was documented in a study of T cell responses to AZD1222 COVID-19 vaccine. This CDR3 comprises 16 residues. Germline V gene sequence: CDR1 MNHEY, CDR2 SVGEGT. Trimming pared 2 bases from V and 6 bases from J, leaving 17 bases between. A remark on this clone: Its antigen is as yet unknown.

The table came from immunoSEQ multiplex PCR; TCRdb's copy has only in-frame clones and leaves some out. The data show 100,000 to 150,000 clones, about 88% seen once. General study points: Spike-specific TCRs gained breadth and depth after people received two AZD1222 doses. Unmutated regions of variants are reportedly targeted by nearly half of spike-specific TCRs. Seropositive AZD1222 recipients at baseline numbered only six or seven.

V and J are TRBV6-2 or TRBV6-3 and TRBJ1-5; D might be TRBD1 (6 bases). Here the sequenced sample was peripheral blood, taken on day 0 of AZD1222 vaccination. This clonotype was sampled from an adult in good health. The CDR3 here is CASSYPLYRAGQPQHF. The CDR3 nucleotides read TGTGCCAGCAGTTACCCCCTTTACAGGGCGGGTCAGCCCCAGCATTTT.